What follows is one T cell receptor beta chain and its context. V gave up 5 bases and J gave up 3 bases, with 20 bases separating them. Germline V gene data show CDR1 as LNHDA and CDR2 as SQIVND (reference sequence). This CDR3 is 16 amino acids long. This sample stems from a study of technical replicates of blood from several donors. Produced via immunoSEQ multiplex PCR; TCRdb's table is partial and in-frame only. The table includes 79,000 or so clones, roughly nine tenths detected once. The sequenced material came from T cells isolated from PBMCs. The chain uses TRBV19 and TRBJ2-7, with D possibly being TRBD1 (6 bases). The receptor comes from a human donor in good health. CDR3 in DNA: TGTGCCAGTAGTGGGGTGGGGACACCCGCCCTCTACGAGCAGTACTTC. This codes for CASSGVGTPALYEQYF.